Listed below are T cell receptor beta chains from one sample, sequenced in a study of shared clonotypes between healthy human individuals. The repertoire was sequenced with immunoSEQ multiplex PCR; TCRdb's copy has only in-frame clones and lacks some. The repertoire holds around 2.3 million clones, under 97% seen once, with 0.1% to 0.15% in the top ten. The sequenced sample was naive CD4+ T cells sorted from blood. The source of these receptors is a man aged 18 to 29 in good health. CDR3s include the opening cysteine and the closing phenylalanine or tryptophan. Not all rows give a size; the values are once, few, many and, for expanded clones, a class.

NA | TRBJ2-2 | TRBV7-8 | CASSLVARLVSSGELFF
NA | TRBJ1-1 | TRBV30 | CAWSTGRANTEAFF
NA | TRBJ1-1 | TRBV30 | CAWSVLLNTEAFF
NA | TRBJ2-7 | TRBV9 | CASSVLGLADEQYF
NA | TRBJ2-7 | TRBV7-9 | CASSIYPTGGRYEQYF
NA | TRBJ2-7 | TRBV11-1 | CASSFLGAAGYEQYF
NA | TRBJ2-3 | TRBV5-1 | CASSSLAGSTDTQYF
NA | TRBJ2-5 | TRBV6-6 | CASSYSQIKGTQYF
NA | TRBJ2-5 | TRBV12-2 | CASRLVGQETQYF
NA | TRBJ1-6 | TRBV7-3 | CASSLTTDNNSPLHF
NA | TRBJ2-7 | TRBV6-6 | CASTPTPSYEQYF
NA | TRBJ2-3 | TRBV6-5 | CASSYLITDTQYF
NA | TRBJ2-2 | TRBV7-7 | CASSLVGGLNTGELFF
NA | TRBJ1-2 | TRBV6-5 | CASIDATGYGYTF
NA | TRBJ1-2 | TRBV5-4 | CASRDQGFYGYTF
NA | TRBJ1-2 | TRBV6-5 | CASSYRGGGYTF
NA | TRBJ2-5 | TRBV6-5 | CASSYGGETQYF
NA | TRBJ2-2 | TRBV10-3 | CAIRGDRSGGITGELFF
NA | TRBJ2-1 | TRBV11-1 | CASSPGLAGGGSYNEQFF
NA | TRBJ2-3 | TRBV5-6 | CASSFRTSGRTIIRDTQYF
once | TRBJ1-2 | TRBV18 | CASSLGGGYGYTF
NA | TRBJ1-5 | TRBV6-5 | CASSYSDRNNQPQHF
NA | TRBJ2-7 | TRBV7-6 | CASSLGQGLGEQYF
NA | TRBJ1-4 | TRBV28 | CASSIQGVQLFF
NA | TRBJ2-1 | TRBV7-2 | CASSLKDGGEQFF
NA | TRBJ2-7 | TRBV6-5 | CASGPGQTISYEQYF
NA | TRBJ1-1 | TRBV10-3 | CAISEDLTPNTEAFF
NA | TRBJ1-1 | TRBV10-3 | CAISESSSNAEAFF
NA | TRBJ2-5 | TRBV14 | CASSQNGQETQYF
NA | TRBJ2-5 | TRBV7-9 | CASSKQGAGETQYF
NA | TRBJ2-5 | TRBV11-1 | CASSLRRARTVVRETQYF
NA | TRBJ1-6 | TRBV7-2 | CASSPIGQGENSPLHF
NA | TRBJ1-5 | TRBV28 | CASTVRGMPQHF
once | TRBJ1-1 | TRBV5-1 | CASSFGGVTEAFF
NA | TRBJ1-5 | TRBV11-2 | CASSLASNQPQHF
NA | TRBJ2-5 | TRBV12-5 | CASGIGETQYF
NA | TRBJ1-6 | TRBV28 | CASRLGGEASPLHF